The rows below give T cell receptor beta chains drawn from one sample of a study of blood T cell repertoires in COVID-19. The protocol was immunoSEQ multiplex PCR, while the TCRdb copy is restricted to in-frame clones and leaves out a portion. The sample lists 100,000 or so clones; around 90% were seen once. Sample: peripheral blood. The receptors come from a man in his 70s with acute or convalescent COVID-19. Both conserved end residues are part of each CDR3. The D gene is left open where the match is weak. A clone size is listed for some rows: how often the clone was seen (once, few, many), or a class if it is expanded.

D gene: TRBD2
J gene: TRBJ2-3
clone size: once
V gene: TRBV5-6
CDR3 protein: CASSFLAGVTDTQYF
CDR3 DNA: TGTGCCAGCAGCTTCCTAGCGGGAGTTACAGATACGCAGTATTTT

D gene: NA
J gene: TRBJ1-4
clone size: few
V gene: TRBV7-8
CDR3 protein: CASSKDNGEKLFF
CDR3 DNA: TGTGCCAGCAGCAAGGACAATGGAGAAAAACTGTTTTTT

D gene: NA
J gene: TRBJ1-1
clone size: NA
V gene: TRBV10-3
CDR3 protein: CAIQQTGTRDTEAFF
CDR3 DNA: TGTGCCATCCAGCAAACAGGGACGAGGGACACTGAAGCTTTCTTT

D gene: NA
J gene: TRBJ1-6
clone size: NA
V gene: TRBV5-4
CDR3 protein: CASRATKGNSPLHF
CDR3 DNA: TGTGCCAGCAGGGCAACAAAGGGGAATTCACCCCTCCACTTT

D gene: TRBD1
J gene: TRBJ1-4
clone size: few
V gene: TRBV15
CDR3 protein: CATSGRQGAREKLFF
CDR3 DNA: TGTGCCACCAGCGGAAGACAGGGGGCCCGTGAAAAACTGTTTTTT

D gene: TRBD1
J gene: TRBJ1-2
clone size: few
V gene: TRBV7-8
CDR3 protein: CASSFGQGANYGYTF
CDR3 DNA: TGTGCCAGCAGCTTCGGACAGGGAGCTAACTATGGCTACACCTTC

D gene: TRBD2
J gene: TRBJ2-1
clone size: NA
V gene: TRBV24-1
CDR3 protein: CATLAGNNEQFF
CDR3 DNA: TGTGCCACCCTAGCGGGGAATAATGAGCAGTTCTTC

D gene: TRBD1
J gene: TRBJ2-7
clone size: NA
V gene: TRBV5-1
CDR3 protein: CASSWTGAYEQYF
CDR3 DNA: TGCGCCAGCAGCTGGACAGGGGCCTACGAGCAGTACTTC

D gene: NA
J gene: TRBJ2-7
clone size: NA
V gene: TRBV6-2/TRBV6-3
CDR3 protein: CASSPAYEQYF
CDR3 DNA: TGTGCCAGCAGTCCAGCCTACGAGCAGTACTTC

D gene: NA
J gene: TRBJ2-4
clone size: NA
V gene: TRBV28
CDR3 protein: CASSPTGLAKNIQYF
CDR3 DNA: TGTGCCAGCAGTCCGACAGGACTAGCCAAAAACATTCAGTACTTC

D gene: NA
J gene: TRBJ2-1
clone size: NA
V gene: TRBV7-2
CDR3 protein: CASRLPGEYNEQFF
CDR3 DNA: TGTGCCAGCAGGTTACCGGGGGAATACAATGAGCAGTTCTTC